Listed here is a single TCR beta chain. The junction and the germline gene differ at one end; a read error may be behind it. This specimen comes from a study of blood T cell repertoires in COVID-19. On the study more broadly: The samples span acute and convalescent COVID-19 from the United States, Italy and Spain. T cells, B-cell-depleted T cells, or PBMCs supplied cDNA or gDNA.

The germline V gene has CDR1 SGHRS and CDR2 YFSETQ. CDR3 length: 14 amino acids. In the source study's methods: The authors estimated nucleated cell counts from reference gene primer amplification. Sequencing was performed with immunoSEQ multiplex PCR; in TCRdb, only in-frame clones are kept and a portion is missing. V and J calls and clone size follow that table, whereas D and trimming were derived from the DNA. Of tens of thousands of clones in the sample, about 77% were seen once. This clonotype was obtained from a human donor in a cohort sampled during active COVID-19. The chain combines TRBV5-1 with TRBJ2-1; TRBD2 matches 11 bases. The source material was peripheral blood. In DNA, the CDR3 is TGCGCCAGCAGCCCTGGACTAGCGGGCGAGAACCCGGTCTTC. It yields the protein CASSPGLAGENPVF.